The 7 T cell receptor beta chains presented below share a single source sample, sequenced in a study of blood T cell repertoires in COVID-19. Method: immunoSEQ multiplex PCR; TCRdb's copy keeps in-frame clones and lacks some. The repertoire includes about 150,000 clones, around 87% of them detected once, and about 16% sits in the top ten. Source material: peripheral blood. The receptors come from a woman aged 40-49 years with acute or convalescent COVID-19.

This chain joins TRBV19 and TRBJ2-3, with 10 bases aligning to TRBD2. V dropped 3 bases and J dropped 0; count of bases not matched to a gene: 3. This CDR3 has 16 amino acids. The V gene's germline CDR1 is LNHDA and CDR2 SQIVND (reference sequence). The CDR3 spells CASSIWTSGSTDTQYF. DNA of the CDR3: TGTGCCAGTAGTATTTGGACTAGCGGCAGCACAGATACGCAGTATTTT.

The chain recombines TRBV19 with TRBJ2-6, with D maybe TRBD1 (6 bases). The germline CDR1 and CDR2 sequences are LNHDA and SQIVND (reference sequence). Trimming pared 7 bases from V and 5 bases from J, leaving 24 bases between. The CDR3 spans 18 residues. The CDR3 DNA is TGTGCCAGTACAGGACAGATTTCGGCCCTCGGCTGGGCCAACGTCCTGACTTTC. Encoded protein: CASTGQISALGWANVLTF. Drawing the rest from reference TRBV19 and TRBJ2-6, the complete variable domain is DGGITQSPKYLFRKEGQNVTLSCEQNLNHDAMYWYRQDPGQGLRLIYYSQIVNDFQKGDIAEGYSVSREKKESFPLTVTSAQKNPTAFYLCASTGQISALGWANVLTFGAGSRLTVL.

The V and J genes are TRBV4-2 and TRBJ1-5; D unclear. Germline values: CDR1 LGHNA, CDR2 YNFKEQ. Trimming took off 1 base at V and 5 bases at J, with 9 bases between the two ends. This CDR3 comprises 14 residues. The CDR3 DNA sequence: TGTGCCAGCAGCCAAGGGGAGCCCCATCAGCCCCAGCATTTT. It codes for CASSQGEPHQPQHF.

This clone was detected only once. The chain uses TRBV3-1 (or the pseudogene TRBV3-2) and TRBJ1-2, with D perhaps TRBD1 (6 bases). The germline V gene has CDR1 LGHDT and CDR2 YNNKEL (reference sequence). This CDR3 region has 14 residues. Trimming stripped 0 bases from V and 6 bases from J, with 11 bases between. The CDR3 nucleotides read TGTGCCAGCAGCCAAGAAGGCAGGGGAAATGGCTACACCTTC. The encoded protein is CASSQEGRGNGYTF.

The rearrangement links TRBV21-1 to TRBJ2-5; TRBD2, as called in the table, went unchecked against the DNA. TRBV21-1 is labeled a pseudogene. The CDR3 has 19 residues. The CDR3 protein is CASSKVNRWRSGSQETQYF. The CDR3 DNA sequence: TGTGCCAGCAGCAAAGTAAACCGTTGGCGTAGCGGGAGTCAAGAGACCCAGTACTTC.

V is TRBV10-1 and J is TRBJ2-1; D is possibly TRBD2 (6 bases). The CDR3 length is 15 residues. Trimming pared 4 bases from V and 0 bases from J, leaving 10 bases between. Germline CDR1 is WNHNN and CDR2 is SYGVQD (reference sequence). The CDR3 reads CASSVSGDSYNEQFF. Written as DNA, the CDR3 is TGCGCCAGCAGTGTATCGGGGGACTCCTACAATGAGCAGTTCTTC.

Here the CDR3 reads CASSLGGGTYSGNTIYF. The CDR3 DNA is TGTGCCAGCAGCTTAGGGGGGGGAACTTACTCTGGAAACACCATATATTTT. V and J are TRBV11-2 and TRBJ1-3; D possibly corresponds to TRBD1 (5 bases). V was pared by 1 base and J by 0 bases, with 13 bases between. CDR1 and CDR2 (germline): SGHAT, FQNNGV. The CDR3 spans 17 residues.